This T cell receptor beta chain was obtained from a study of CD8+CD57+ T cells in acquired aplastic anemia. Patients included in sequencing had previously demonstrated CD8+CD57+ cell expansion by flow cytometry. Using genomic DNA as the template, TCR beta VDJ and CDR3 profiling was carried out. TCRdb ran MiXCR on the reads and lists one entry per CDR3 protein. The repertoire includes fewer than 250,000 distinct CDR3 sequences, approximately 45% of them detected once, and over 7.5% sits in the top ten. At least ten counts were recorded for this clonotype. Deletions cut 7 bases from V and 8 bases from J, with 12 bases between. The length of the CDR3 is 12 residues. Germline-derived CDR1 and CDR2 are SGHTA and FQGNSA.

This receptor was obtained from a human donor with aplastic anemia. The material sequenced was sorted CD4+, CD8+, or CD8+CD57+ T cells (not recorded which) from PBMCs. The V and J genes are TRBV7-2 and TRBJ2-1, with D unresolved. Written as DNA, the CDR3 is TGTGCCAGCACCTACCCCCCCGATGAGCAGTTCTTC. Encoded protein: CASTYPPDEQFF.